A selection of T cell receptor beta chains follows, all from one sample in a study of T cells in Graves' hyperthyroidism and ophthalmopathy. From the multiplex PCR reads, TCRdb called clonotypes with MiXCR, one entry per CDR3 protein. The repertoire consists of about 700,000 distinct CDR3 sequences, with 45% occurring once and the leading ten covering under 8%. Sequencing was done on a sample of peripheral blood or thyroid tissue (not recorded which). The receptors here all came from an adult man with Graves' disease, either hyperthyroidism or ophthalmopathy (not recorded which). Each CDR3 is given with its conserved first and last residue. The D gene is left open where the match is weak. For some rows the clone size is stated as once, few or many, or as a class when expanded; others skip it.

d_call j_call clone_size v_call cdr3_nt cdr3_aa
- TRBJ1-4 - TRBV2 TGTGCCAGCAGTGAAGAACGGACTGGAAAACTGTTTTTT CASSEERTGKLFF
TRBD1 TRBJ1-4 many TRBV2 TGTGCCAGCAGGCGAACAGGGGAAACGGGGGAAAAACTGTTTTTT CASRRTGETGEKLFF
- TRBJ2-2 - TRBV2 TGTGCCAGCGAAAGGACCAGGGGCCAAGGGGAGCTGTTTTTT CASERTRGQGELFF
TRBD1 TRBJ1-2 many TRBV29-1 TGCAGCGCCCTACAGGGGGATGGCTACACCTTC CSALQGDGYTF
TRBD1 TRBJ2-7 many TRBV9 TGTGCCAGCAGCGCAGGGGGCGCTTCATACGAGCAGTACTTC CASSAGGASYEQYF
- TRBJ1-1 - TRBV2 TGTGCCAGCAGAATTCTTATGGAGGGCACTGAAGCTTTCTTT CASRILMEGTEAFF
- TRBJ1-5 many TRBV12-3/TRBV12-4 TGTGCCAGCAGTAGGACGGGAGCAGAGCAGCCCCAGCATTTT CASSRTGAEQPQHF
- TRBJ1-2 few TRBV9 TGTGCCAGCAGCGTAGTTAATAATGGCTACACCTTC CASSVVNNGYTF
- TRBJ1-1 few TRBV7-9 TGTGCCAGCAGCTTAATAGGGCGCGGTGAAGCTTTCTTT CASSLIGRGEAFF
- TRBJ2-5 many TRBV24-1 TGTGCCACCAGTGATCTTCAAGAGACCCAGTACTTC CATSDLQETQYF
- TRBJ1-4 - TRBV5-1 TGCGCCAGCAGCTTGGCCAAGGGGAGTGAAAAACTGTTTTTT CASSLAKGSEKLFF
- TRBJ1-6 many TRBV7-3 TGTGCCAGCAGCTTGGGACCGAATTCACCCCTCCACTTT CASSLGPNSPLHF
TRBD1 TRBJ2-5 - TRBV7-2 TGTGCCAGCAGCGAGGGGGCAGAGACCCAGTACTTC CASSEGAETQYF
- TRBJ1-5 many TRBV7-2 TGTGCCAGCAGCTTACTTCGGGGTCGCGATCAGCCCCAGCATTTT CASSLLRGRDQPQHF
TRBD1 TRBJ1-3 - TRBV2 TGTGCCAGCAGTCGGACAGGGAACTCTGGAAACACCATATATTTT CASSRTGNSGNTIYF
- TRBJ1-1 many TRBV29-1 TGCAGCGTTTCGACCGGGTCAGGAGCGGCGAACACTGAAGCTTTCTTT CSVSTGSGAANTEAFF
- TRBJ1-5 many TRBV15 TGTGCCACCAGCATCGAGCGGTTCTCTGAACAGCCCCAGCATTTT CATSIERFSEQPQHF
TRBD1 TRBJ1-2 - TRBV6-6 TGTGCCAGCAGCCCTGCGGGACAGACCTATGGCTACACCTTC CASSPAGQTYGYTF
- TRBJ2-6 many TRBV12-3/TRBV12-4 TGTGCCAGCAGTTTGGTTGGGGCCAACGTCCTGACTTTC CASSLVGANVLTF
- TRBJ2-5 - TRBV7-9 TGTGCCAGCAGCTTAGCGGGACGGGGAAATCAGCCCCAGTACTTC CASSLAGRGNQPQYF
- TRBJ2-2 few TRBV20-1 TGCAGTGCTAGAGATGAGGGGCCTTACACCGGGGAGCTGTTTTTT CSARDEGPYTGELFF
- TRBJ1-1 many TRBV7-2 TGTGCCAGCAGCTTAAGGATAAACCTAGACACTGAAGCTTTCTTT CASSLRINLDTEAFF
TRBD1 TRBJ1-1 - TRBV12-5 TGTGCTAGTGCCGTCCGGGACAGGGAGATCACTGAAGCTTTCTTT CASAVRDREITEAFF
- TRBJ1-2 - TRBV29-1 TGCAGTGCCGTTTCCGGGGCAGGTCAAGGAGGCTACACCTTC CSAVSGAGQGGYTF
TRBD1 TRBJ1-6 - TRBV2 TGTGCCAGCAGTGAAGGACGACAGGGGGCAGGTTCACCCCTCCACTTT CASSEGRQGAGSPLHF
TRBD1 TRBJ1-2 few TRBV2 TGTGCCAGCAGTGATCCCCTGGACAGGCCTATCAACTATGGCTACACCTTC CASSDPLDRPINYGYTF
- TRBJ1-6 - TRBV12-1 TGTGCCAGCAGCTTTGGGACAGGGGGAAGCGATTCACCCCTCCACTTT CASSFGTGGSDSPLHF
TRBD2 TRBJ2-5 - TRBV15 TGTGCCACCAGCAGAGATCTAACAGCGGGGGAGACCCAGTACTTC CATSRDLTAGETQYF